Following are 26 T cell receptor beta chains from one sample sequenced in a study of blood T cell repertoires in COVID-19. The protocol was immunoSEQ multiplex PCR, while the TCRdb copy is restricted to in-frame clones and leaves out a portion. The table has 180,000 or so clones, more than 85% seen once; the top ten hold less than 1%. Sequenced input: peripheral blood. The receptors stem from a man between 18 and 35 years old with acute or convalescent COVID-19.

The chain links TRBV3-1 (or the pseudogene TRBV3-2) to TRBJ2-1, with TRBD2 identical over 11 bases. Germline lookup yields CDR1 LGHDT and CDR2 YNNKEL (reference sequence). The V segment lost 3 bases and the J segment 7 bases; nucleotides outside the gene matches: 8. The CDR3 is 16 residues long. In nucleotides, the CDR3 is TGTGCCAGCAGCCACCTTAGCGGGGGGGCCGGGAATGAGCAGTTCTTC. It encodes CASSHLSGGAGNEQFF.

The chain recombines TRBV30 with TRBJ1-6; possible D gene TRBD1, 6 bases. The CDR3 contains 14 residues. Germline V CDR1 and CDR2: GTSNPN, SVGIG (reference sequence). The ends were cut back, 5 bases at V and 6 bases at J, with 14 bases in the middle. As DNA, the CDR3 is TGTGCCTGGGAGGCAGAGGGGGTTAATTCACCCCTCCACTTT. Translating it yields CAWEAEGVNSPLHF. The full variable domain, in which reference TRBV30 and TRBJ1-6 provide the parts outside the CDR3, is SQTIHQWPATLVQPVGSPLSLECTVEGTSNPNLYWYRQAAGRGLQLLFYSVGIGQISSEVPQNLSASRPQDRQFILSSKKLLLSDSGFYLCAWEAEGVNSPLHFGNGTRLTVT.

This rearrangement joins TRBV2 to TRBJ1-2; TRBD1 matches 9 bases. The V gene end was trimmed by 8 bases and the J gene end by 3 bases; junction bases not matched to a gene: 10. Germline CDR1 reads SNHLY; CDR2 reads FYNNEI. CDR3 length: 15 amino acids. CDR3 loop: CASCHRGRPDYGYTF. CDR3 in DNA: TGTGCCAGCTGTCACAGGGGGCGCCCCGACTATGGCTACACCTTC.

The V call is TRBV7-2, the J call TRBJ2-1; TRBD2 might be the D (6 bases). V lost 4 bases and J lost 3, with 13 bases in between. The CDR3 is made up of 15 amino acids. Germline V lookup: CDR1 SGHTA, CDR2 FQGNSA. This chain's CDR3 is CASSSQGLYYNEQFF. DNA of the CDR3: TGTGCCAGCAGCTCCCAGGGACTTTACTACAATGAGCAGTTCTTC.

The CDR3 nucleotides read TGTGCCAGCAGCCAATTAGAGGGAAACACCATATATTTT. This codes for CASSQLEGNTIYF. The chain recombines TRBV3-1 (or the pseudogene TRBV3-2) with TRBJ1-3; D is unclear. Germline V gene lookup returns CDR1 LGHDT and CDR2 YNNKEL (reference sequence). V lost 2 bases, J lost 4 bases, and 6 bases lay in between. This CDR3 region has 13 residues.

This chain links TRBV5-6 with TRBJ1-1, with 8 bases aligning to TRBD1. V gave up 4 bases and J gave up 4 bases; unmatched junction bases: 6. Germline V gives CDR1 SGHDT, CDR2 YYEEEE. The CDR3 is 14 amino acids. CDR3 residues: CASSGTGKATEAFF. CDR3 nucleotides: TGTGCCAGCAGCGGGACAGGTAAGGCCACTGAAGCTTTCTTT.

The V and J genes are TRBV7-9 and TRBJ1-1, with unresolved D. This CDR3 contains 13 residues. Germline values: CDR1 SEHNR, CDR2 FQNEAQ (reference sequence). V lost 8 bases and J lost 4, with 14 bases in between. The CDR3 sequence is CASLGGEVTEAFF. DNA for the CDR3: TGTGCCAGCTTGGGCGGGGAAGTCACTGAAGCTTTCTTT.

The genes are TRBV2 and TRBJ2-6, with D possibly matching TRBD1 (5 bases). With 9 bases removed from V and 3 bases from J, the gap between germline ends came to 12 bases. CDR3 length: 14 residues. Germline V gene lookup returns CDR1 SNHLY and CDR2 FYNNEI. The CDR3 loop reads CASATGGGANVLTF. The DNA for the CDR3 is TGTGCCAGTGCTACAGGTGGTGGGGCCAACGTCCTGACTTTC.

V usage is TRBV11-2 and J usage is TRBJ2-5; D unclear. V lost 4 bases to trimming and J lost 7 bases, with 7 bases between them. CDR1 SGHAT and CDR2 FQNNGV come from the germline V gene. This CDR3 has 11 amino acids. The CDR3 DNA is TGTGCCAGCAGCTCAACACCGACCCAGTACTTC. Protein product: CASSSTPTQYF.

J is TRBJ2-7 and V is TRBV27; TRBD1 matches at 11 bases. The CDR3 has 14 residues. Trimming removed 3 bases from V and 4 bases from J; junction bases left unmatched: 2. The germline gives CDR1 MNHEY, CDR2 SMNVEV (reference sequence). CDR3: CASSFGTGGYEQYF. As DNA, the CDR3 is TGTGCCAGCAGTTTTGGGACAGGGGGGTACGAGCAGTACTTC.

V is TRBV27 and J is TRBJ1-1; D possibly corresponds to TRBD1 (6 bases). The V gene's germline CDR1 is MNHEY and CDR2 SMNVEV (reference sequence). V was pared by 7 bases and J by 4 bases, with 19 bases between. CDR3 size: 15 residues. The CDR3 spells CASIPGGAPFTEAFF. For the CDR3, the DNA is TGTGCCAGCATCCCCGGGGGGGCTCCGTTCACTGAAGCTTTCTTT.

This clone was seen only a few times. The chain carries TRBV6-2 or TRBV6-3 and TRBJ1-5, with D unresolved. The V and J ends lost 2 bases and 4 bases respectively, with 6 bases between them. This CDR3 comprises 13 residues. Germline values: CDR1 MNHEY, CDR2 SVGEGT. In DNA, the CDR3 is TGTGCCAGCAGTTACGACGGGAATCAGCCCCAGCATTTT. Encoded protein: CASSYDGNQPQHF.

V and J are TRBV9 and TRBJ2-1; 12 positions agree with TRBD2. The germline CDR1 and CDR2 sequences are SGDLS and YYNGEE. V shed 4 bases, J shed 5 bases, and the junction held 7 bases outside the gene matches. The CDR3 loop spans 16 amino acids. The CDR3 loop is CASSPRTSGEHNEQFF. The CDR3 DNA sequence: TGTGCCAGCAGCCCACGGACTAGCGGGGAGCACAATGAGCAGTTCTTC.

The chain is built from TRBV12-3 or TRBV12-4 and TRBJ1-2; D ambiguous. CDR3 size: 12 residues. V dropped 5 bases and J dropped 8 bases, with 12 bases sitting between them. The CDR3 coding sequence is TGTGCCAGCAGTCCCGTCGGGATCGGCTACACCTTC. It is translated as CASSPVGIGYTF.

The chain combines TRBV7-9 with TRBJ1-5; no clear D gene. Trimming removed 5 bases at V and 7 bases at J, with 15 bases between. Germline-derived CDR1 and CDR2 are SEHNR and FQNEAQ (reference sequence). There are 14 residues in the CDR3. The chain's CDR3 is CASSPGLVGQPQHF. The CDR3 region has the DNA TGTGCCAGCAGCCCCGGACTGGTCGGGCAGCCCCAGCATTTT.

The chain uses TRBV5-6 and TRBJ2-5, with no clear D. Germline CDR1 is SGHDT and CDR2 is YYEEEE. Trimming stripped 2 bases from V and 5 bases from J, with 16 bases between. The length of the CDR3 is 15 residues. CDR3 region: CASSFLLARPETQYF. The CDR3, as DNA: TGTGCCAGCAGCTTTTTGTTAGCCCGCCCGGAGACCCAGTACTTC.

V gene TRBV9 combines with J gene TRBJ2-1; TRBD2 aligns across 11 bases. V gave up 0 bases and J gave up 0 bases; unmatched junction bases: 5. Germline CDR1 SGDLS, CDR2 YYNGEE. This CDR3 contains 18 residues. CDR3 protein: CASSVASGGFSSYNEQFF. The CDR3 DNA follows: TGTGCCAGCAGCGTAGCTAGCGGGGGGTTCAGCTCCTACAATGAGCAGTTCTTC.

V and J are TRBV6-5 and TRBJ2-7; 7 bases line up with TRBD1. With V trimmed by 5 bases and J by 0 bases, 7 bases remained unmatched. Germline CDR1 MNHEY, CDR2 SVGAGI. CDR3 length: 15 residues. In DNA, the CDR3 is TGTGCCAGCAGTCCTATCGGGACAGTCTCCTACGAGCAGTACTTC. Translating gives CASSPIGTVSYEQYF.

This clone was found once. The CDR3: CASSAKNRENYGYTF. CDR3 nucleotide sequence: TGTGCCAGTAGCGCCAAGAACAGGGAGAACTATGGCTACACCTTC. The chain is built from TRBV19 and TRBJ1-2; D perhaps matches TRBD1 (6 bases). Germline CDR1 LNHDA, CDR2 SQIVND (reference sequence). This CDR3 contains 15 residues. The V gene lost 6 bases and the J gene lost 2 bases, with 16 bases spanning the gap.

J is TRBJ1-5 and V is TRBV5-6; maybe TRBD1 (6 bases). V lost 3 bases and J lost 2, with 18 bases in between. Germline CDR1 SGHDT, CDR2 YYEEEE. The CDR3 consists of 17 residues. The CDR3 here is CASSSFLIQGRNQPQHF. In nucleotides, the CDR3 is TGTGCCAGCAGCTCATTCCTGATACAGGGTCGCAATCAGCCCCAGCATTTT.

On this clone: The same CDR3 also results from other DNA sequences found in this sample. The V gene is TRBV5-1, the J gene TRBJ2-3, with TRBD1 matching 7 bases. With 4 bases clipped from V and 0 bases from J, the junction kept 2 bases outside the gene matches. Per germline, CDR1 SGHRS and CDR2 YFSETQ. This CDR3 is 14 amino acids long. In DNA, the CDR3 is TGCGCCAGCAGCCCGGGACAGAGCACAGATACGCAGTATTTT. Residues: CASSPGQSTDTQYF.

The V call is TRBV30, the J call TRBJ1-1; 9 positions match TRBD1. Unmatched junction bases numbered 9, after V lost 2 bases and J lost 11 bases. Germline V gives CDR1 GTSNPN, CDR2 SVGIG (reference sequence). This CDR3 has 13 residues. The CDR3 DNA follows: TGTGCCTGGAGTAATGACAGGGGGATGGAGGCTTTCTTT. Protein sequence: CAWSNDRGMEAFF.

The rearrangement uses TRBV6-5 and TRBJ2-3; 11 bases agree with TRBD2. Germline lookup yields CDR1 MNHEY and CDR2 SVGAGI. After removal of 3 bases from V and 3 bases from J, the junction contained 5 bases not matched to a gene. The CDR3 is 16 amino acids. The CDR3 loop is CASSYVAGGSTDTQYF. In DNA, the CDR3 is TGTGCCAGCAGTTATGTAGCGGGGGGGTCGACAGATACGCAGTATTTT.

The chain couples TRBV19 to TRBJ2-1; 11 bases match TRBD2. Germline V lookup: CDR1 LNHDA, CDR2 SQIVND (reference sequence). The V segment lost 2 bases and the J segment 0 bases; nucleotides outside the gene matches: 6. The CDR3 length is 18 residues. The CDR3 spells CASSITSGGDSSYNEQFF. CDR3 DNA: TGTGCCAGTAGTATAACTAGCGGGGGAGATAGCTCCTACAATGAGCAGTTCTTC. The full variable domain, its missing parts supplied by reference TRBV19 and TRBJ2-1, is DGGITQSPKYLFRKEGQNVTLSCEQNLNHDAMYWYRQDPGQGLRLIYYSQIVNDFQKGDIAEGYSVSREKKESFPLTVTSAQKNPTAFYLCASSITSGGDSSYNEQFFGPGTRLTVL.

The chain couples TRBV28 to TRBJ1-2, with D tentatively TRBD1 (5 bases). Germline V gene data show CDR1 as MDHEN and CDR2 as SYDVKM. Trimming removed 2 bases from V and 8 bases from J, with 15 bases in between. The CDR3 loop spans 14 amino acids. CDR3 region: CASSLTGGTSGYTF. CDR3 in DNA: TGTGCCAGCAGTTTAACGGGGGGAACCTCCGGCTACACCTTC.

The chain joins TRBV19 to TRBJ1-1, with D unclear. The germline V gene encodes CDR1 LNHDA and CDR2 SQIVND (reference sequence). V was cut by 5 bases and J by 0 bases, with 7 bases left in between. The CDR3 runs to 13 residues. This chain's CDR3 is CASSAQMNTEAFF. In DNA form, the CDR3 reads TGTGCCAGTAGTGCACAAATGAACACTGAAGCTTTCTTT.